Listed here are 2 T cell receptor beta chains from one sample, sequenced in a study of blood T cell repertoires in COVID-19. Generated by immunoSEQ multiplex PCR, the TCRdb table keeps only in-frame clones and is missing some. This sample has some 340,000 clones, with roughly 86% found just once. Sequencing was performed on PBMCs or T cells enriched from blood (not recorded which). Source of these receptors: a woman between 25 and 40 years old who had recovered from COVID-19.

This clone appeared a single time. The chain employs TRBV7-2 and TRBJ1-5; D possibly corresponds to TRBD1 (5 bases). Germline values: CDR1 SGHTA, CDR2 FQGNSA. V lost 5 bases to trimming and J lost 4 bases, with 18 bases between them. CDR3 length equals 16 residues. CDR3 sequence reads: CASSQHQGIRNQPQHF. The CDR3 region has the DNA TGTGCCAGCAGCCAACACCAGGGTATACGGAATCAGCCCCAGCATTTT.

There are a few counts of this clone. The V and J genes are TRBV7-2 and TRBJ1-2, with TRBD1 as a possible D gene (6 bases). The CDR3 runs to 14 residues. Germline CDR1 SGHTA, CDR2 FQGNSA. V lost 1 base, J lost 8 bases, and 14 bases lay in between. This CDR3 is CASSLGNRVGGYTF. The CDR3 DNA reads TGTGCCAGCAGCTTAGGAAACAGGGTAGGCGGCTACACCTTC. The full variable domain, rest sourced from reference TRBV7-2 and TRBJ1-2, is GAGVSQSPSNKVTEKGKDVELRCDPISGHTALYWYRQSLGQGLEFLIYFQGNSAPDKSGLPSDRFSAERTGGSVSTLTIQRTQQEDSAVYLCASSLGNRVGGYTFGSGTRLTVV.